Each of the 32 T cell receptor beta chains below was sequenced from the same sample in a study of T cell responses to AZD1222 COVID-19 vaccine. TCRdb's copy holds only in-frame clones and misses some; the assay was immunoSEQ multiplex PCR. The table lists tens of thousands of clones, about 88% of them singletons. The source was peripheral blood, collected on day 0 of AZD1222 vaccination. These receptor sequences come from an adult in good health.

The chain links TRBV9 to TRBJ2-3; TRBD1 might be the D (6 bases). Trimming removed 0 bases from V and 0 bases from J, with 14 bases in between. The germline gives CDR1 SGDLS, CDR2 YYNGEE. There are 17 residues in the CDR3. The CDR3: CASSVGGGRASTDTQYF. The DNA for the CDR3 is TGTGCCAGCAGCGTAGGTGGGGGCCGTGCTAGCACAGATACGCAGTATTTT.

The chain links TRBV7-9 to TRBJ1-6; 9 bases are a match to TRBD1. Germline V gene sequence: CDR1 SEHNR, CDR2 FQNEAQ (reference sequence). The CDR3 is 18 amino acids. V gave up 2 bases and J gave up 0 bases; unmatched junction bases: 5. CDR3 DNA: TGTGCCAGCAGCTTAAGAGGACAGGGGAGCTCCTATAATTCACCCCTCCACTTT. It yields the protein CASSLRGQGSSYNSPLHF.

The chain has TRBV5-6 and TRBJ1-2; TRBD1 aligns across 8 bases. The trim removed 0 bases at V and 3 bases at J, leaving 4 bases unmatched. Per the germline V gene, CDR1 is SGHDT and CDR2 is YYEEEE. CDR3 size: 15 residues. CDR3 in amino acids: CASSLVQGADYGYTF. In nucleotides, the CDR3 is TGTGCCAGCAGCTTGGTGCAGGGGGCTGACTATGGCTACACCTTC.

The chain joins TRBV11-3 to TRBJ2-1; weak D call: TRBD1 (6 bases). Trimming pared 5 bases from V and 6 bases from J, leaving 11 bases between. Germline CDR1 reads SGHNT; CDR2 reads YENEEA. The CDR3 has 13 residues. This chain's CDR3 is CASSQGQINEQFF. In nucleotides, the CDR3 is TGTGCCAGCAGCCAAGGACAGATCAATGAGCAGTTCTTC. Drawing the rest from reference TRBV11-3 and TRBJ2-1, the complete variable domain is EAGVVQSPRYKIIEKKQPVAFWCNPISGHNTLYWYLQNLGQGPELLIRYENEEAVDDSQLPKDRFSAERLKGVDSTLKIQPAELGDSAVYLCASSQGQINEQFFGPGTRLTVL.

This chain joins TRBV19 and TRBJ1-5, with TRBD1 matching 10 bases. Losses at the gene ends were 6 bases for V and 7 bases for J; bases not matched to a gene: 12. Germline V gene sequence: CDR1 LNHDA, CDR2 SQIVND (reference sequence). This CDR3 contains 16 residues. In nucleotides, the CDR3 is TGTGCCAGTAGCCTACTTCCGGGACAGGGGATCCAGCCCCAGCATTTT. Its translation is CASSLLPGQGIQPQHF. Using reference TRBV19 and TRBJ1-5 for the parts outside the CDR3, the full variable domain is DGGITQSPKYLFRKEGQNVTLSCEQNLNHDAMYWYRQDPGQGLRLIYYSQIVNDFQKGDIAEGYSVSREKKESFPLTVTSAQKNPTAFYLCASSLLPGQGIQPQHFGDGTRLSIL.

The rearrangement links TRBV12-3 or TRBV12-4 to TRBJ1-1; maybe TRBD1 (5 bases). V gave up 4 bases and J gave up 10 bases, with 10 bases separating them. This CDR3 comprises 11 residues. CDR3 region: CASSSQGRAFF. The DNA of the CDR3 is TGTGCCAGCAGTTCTCAGGGTCGAGCTTTCTTT.

The gene calls are TRBV6-2 or TRBV6-3 and TRBJ2-7; 9 nucleotides match TRBD2. J lost 7 bases, V lost 2 bases, and 3 bases had no gene match. Germline CDR1 is MNHEY and CDR2 is SVGEGT. This CDR3 spans 13 amino acids. In DNA form, the CDR3 reads TGTGCCAGCAGTTACCGGCTAGCGGGAGAGCAGTACTTC. Encoded protein: CASSYRLAGEQYF.

The chain links TRBV11-2 to TRBJ1-1, with 8 bases fitting TRBD1. J gave up 3 bases and V 8 bases, and 14 bases lay outside the gene matches. The germline V gene has CDR1 SGHAT and CDR2 FQNNGV. The CDR3 length is 16 residues. CDR3 nucleotides: TGTGCCAGCCGTCCCGGACAGGGAGGCCGTTACACTGAAGCTTTCTTT. Protein product: CASRPGQGGRYTEAFF.

This clone was counted between two and nine times. V usage is TRBV7-8 and J usage is TRBJ2-3, with 10 positions matching TRBD2. Germline V lookup: CDR1 SGHVS, CDR2 FQNEAQ. The V gene end was trimmed by 5 bases and the J gene end by 2 bases; junction bases not matched to a gene: 25. The CDR3 loop spans 22 amino acids. The chain's CDR3 is CASSPYGAGLAGVWVDTDTQYF. CDR3 sequence (DNA): TGTGCCAGCAGCCCTTATGGGGCAGGGCTAGCGGGAGTGTGGGTAGACACAGATACGCAGTATTTT.

V is TRBV18 and J is TRBJ1-5, with 10 positions matching TRBD1. The CDR3 contains 17 residues. Germline values: CDR1 KGHSH, CDR2 LQKENI. V shed 3 bases, J shed 7 bases, and the junction held 12 bases outside the gene matches. The CDR3 nucleotides read TGTGCCAGCTCACCTCCGGGACAGGGGCTTGGGTGGCAGCCCCAGCATTTT. This encodes CASSPPGQGLGWQPQHF.

This clone is a singleton in its sample. The chain joins TRBV4-1 to TRBJ2-7; tentative D call: TRBD1 (6 bases). Germline values: CDR1 MGHRA, CDR2 YSYEKL. Trimming cost V 3 bases and J 2 bases, with 11 bases left between them. The CDR3 extends over 14 amino acids. CDR3 region: CASSHLGHPYEQYF. For the CDR3, the DNA is TGCGCCAGCAGCCACCTGGGACATCCCTACGAGCAGTACTTC.

The V and J genes are TRBV19 and TRBJ2-5, with TRBD2 matching 7 bases. The CDR3 is 13 amino acids. V lost 5 bases, J lost 5 bases, and 5 bases stayed unmatched. Germline V gene sequence: CDR1 LNHDA, CDR2 SQIVND (reference sequence). The CDR3 sequence: CASSGGRAETQYF. The CDR3 DNA sequence: TGTGCCAGTAGTGGGGGGAGGGCGGAGACCCAGTACTTC.

The chain couples TRBV7-9 to TRBJ1-6, with TRBD1 identical over 8 bases. V gave up 5 bases and J gave up 11 bases; unmatched junction bases: 8. In germline, CDR1 is SEHNR, CDR2 FQNEAQ (reference sequence). CDR3 length equals 14 residues. CDR3 sequence (DNA): TGTGCCAGCAGCGCACGGACAGGGCGGACACCCCTCCACTTT. Protein sequence: CASSARTGRTPLHF.

The V and J genes are TRBV7-3 and TRBJ2-7, with D possibly being TRBD2 (7 bases). Germline CDR1 is SGHTA and CDR2 is FQGTGA. The CDR3 sequence is 14 residues long. V shed 4 bases and J shed 6 bases, with 16 bases lying between them. The CDR3 nucleotides are TGTGCCAGCAGCTCCCAAGGGGGGGCGAGCGAGCAGTACTTC. Amino acid sequence: CASSSQGGASEQYF.

Only one count was recorded for this clone. V and J are TRBV30 and TRBJ1-3; D gene unclear. This CDR3 is 16 amino acids long. Germline V lookup: CDR1 GTSNPN, CDR2 SVGIG (reference sequence). V shed 0 bases and J shed 2 bases, with 14 bases lying between them. CDR3 sequence: CAWSVHGLGTGNTIYF. DNA for the CDR3: TGTGCCTGGAGTGTACATGGACTGGGGACTGGAAACACCATATATTTT. Complete variable domain (other parts from reference TRBV30 and TRBJ1-3): SQTIHQWPATLVQPVGSPLSLECTVEGTSNPNLYWYRQAAGRGLQLLFYSVGIGQISSEVPQNLSASRPQDRQFILSSKKLLLSDSGFYLCAWSVHGLGTGNTIYFGEGSWLTVV.

The V gene is TRBV3-1 (or the pseudogene TRBV3-2), the J gene TRBJ1-4; D call uncertain. CDR1 LGHDT and CDR2 YNNKEL come from the germline V gene (reference sequence). V gave up 6 bases and J gave up 7 bases, with 15 bases separating them. The CDR3 has 14 amino acids. The CDR3 here is CASRRDRGSEKLFF. CDR3 DNA sequence: TGTGCCAGCAGGCGGGATCGTGGTAGTGAAAAACTGTTTTTT.

This clone was seen only a few times. This rearrangement joins TRBV24-1 to TRBJ1-2; D unclear. The CDR3 consists of 13 residues. V shed 3 bases and J shed 3 bases, with 7 bases lying between them. Per germline, CDR1 KGHDR and CDR2 SFDVKD. For the CDR3, the DNA is TGTGCCACCAGTGATGCCGGGGACTATGGCTACACCTTC. Translated, it gives CATSDAGDYGYTF.

The chain links TRBV6-5 to TRBJ1-3; possibly TRBD1 for D (5 bases). Trimming took off 7 bases at V and 1 base at J, with 5 bases between the two ends. The CDR3 contains 12 residues. Germline V gene data show CDR1 as MNHEY and CDR2 as SVGAGI. In nucleotides, the CDR3 is TGTGCCAGCACAGGGTCTGGAAACACCATATATTTT. This translates into CASTGSGNTIYF.

V is TRBV27 and J is TRBJ1-2; 7 positions agree with TRBD1. CDR1 is MNHEY and CDR2 is SMNVEV in the germline V gene (reference sequence). Trimming cost V 5 bases and J 7 bases; bases outside gene matches: 13. The CDR3 runs 15 residues. The CDR3 spells CASSKTGSGAAGYTF. In nucleotides, the CDR3 is TGTGCCAGCAGTAAGACAGGGAGCGGGGCCGCTGGCTACACCTTC.

This sequence joins TRBV6-5 and TRBJ1-2; D unclear. Germline V CDR1 and CDR2: MNHEY, SVGAGI. The V and J ends lost 2 bases and 8 bases respectively, with 12 bases between them. There are 13 residues in the CDR3. The CDR3 region is CASSYDGFGGYTF. CDR3 coding DNA: TGTGCCAGCAGTTACGACGGGTTTGGCGGCTACACCTTC.

The chain recombines TRBV7-9 with TRBJ2-5; D is perhaps TRBD2 (5 bases). Trimming shortened V by 6 bases and J by 1 base, and 9 bases separated the two germline ends. Germline values: CDR1 SEHNR, CDR2 FQNEAQ (reference sequence). The CDR3 has 13 residues. The CDR3 loop is CASSPDFQETQYF. The CDR3 DNA sequence: TGTGCCAGCAGTCCGGACTTCCAAGAGACCCAGTACTTC.

The chain recombines TRBV6-2 or TRBV6-3 with TRBJ1-2, with TRBD1 identical over 9 bases. The V gene's germline CDR1 is MNHEY and CDR2 SVGEGT. Losses at the gene ends were 5 bases for V and 4 bases for J; bases not matched to a gene: 11. The CDR3 covers 16 residues. The CDR3 region has the DNA TGTGCCAGCAGTCCCCCCACCCGACAGGGGGTCTATGGCTACACCTTC. Residues: CASSPPTRQGVYGYTF.

V gene TRBV6-2 or TRBV6-3 combines with J gene TRBJ1-5; weak D call: TRBD1 (6 bases). CDR3 length: 17 amino acids. Germline V gene lookup returns CDR1 MNHEY and CDR2 SVGEGT. The V and J ends lost 2 bases and 2 bases respectively, with 16 bases between them. The CDR3 DNA follows: TGTGCCAGCAGTTACCCGAGGGGGGCGATCGGCAATCAGCCCCAGCATTTT. Translating gives CASSYPRGAIGNQPQHF.

The V call is TRBV19, the J call TRBJ1-5; D may be TRBD1 (5 bases). Trimming removed 9 bases at V and 5 bases at J, with 20 bases between. Germline lookup yields CDR1 LNHDA and CDR2 SQIVND (reference sequence). The CDR3 totals 15 residues. The CDR3 sequence: CASQHVWAGDQPQHF. CDR3 DNA: TGTGCCAGCCAACATGTCTGGGCGGGGGATCAGCCCCAGCATTTT.

The V call is TRBV28, the J call TRBJ2-7; no firm D call. This CDR3 has 12 amino acids. Germline lookup yields CDR1 MDHEN and CDR2 SYDVKM. Trimming stripped 2 bases from V and 6 bases from J, with 8 bases between. The CDR3 nucleotides read TGTGCCAGCAGTTTACCACAGTTCGAGCAGTACTTC. It is translated as CASSLPQFEQYF.

The J gene is TRBJ2-5, the V gene TRBV5-8; no clear D. V lost 3 bases and J lost 4, with 7 bases in between. This CDR3 spans 12 amino acids. Looked up from germline, CDR1 is SGHTS and CDR2 is YDEGEE. The CDR3 region has the DNA TGTGCCAGCAGCTACCGACCAGAGACCCAGTACTTC. It is translated as CASSYRPETQYF.

This sequence joins TRBV28 and TRBJ2-7; TRBD2 matches at 8 bases. This CDR3 is built from 14 residues. Germline CDR1 MDHEN, CDR2 SYDVKM. Trimming removed 6 bases from V and 6 bases from J; junction bases left unmatched: 10. CDR3 coding DNA: TGTGCCAGCAGCCGCGGCGGGGGGCGCTCCGAGCAGTACTTC. This codes for CASSRGGGRSEQYF.

As regards this clone: Other nucleotide sequences from this sample produce the same CDR3. V usage is TRBV12-3 or TRBV12-4 and J usage is TRBJ1-1; weak D call: TRBD1 (5 bases). The CDR3 contains 13 residues. Between the trimmed V and J ends, which lost 4 bases and 2 bases, there was a span of 8 bases. The CDR3 spells CASSSQGNTEAFF. The CDR3 nucleotides read TGTGCCAGCAGTTCCCAGGGTAACACTGAAGCTTTCTTT.

The chain has TRBV5-1 and TRBJ2-7; 10 bases line up with TRBD2. J gave up 2 bases and V 0 bases, and 2 bases lay outside the gene matches. The CDR3 extends over 15 amino acids. Germline-derived CDR1 and CDR2 are SGHRS and YFSETQ. CDR3 nucleotides: TGCGCCAGCAGCTTGGGGACTAGCGGTACCTACGAGCAGTACTTC. It is translated as CASSLGTSGTYEQYF.

The V and J genes are TRBV7-5 and TRBJ2-1; no check of the table's D call, TRBD1, against the DNA was made. TRBV7-5 is marked as a pseudogene. CDR3 length: 15 amino acids. CDR3 loop: CARSLEGRVFNEQFF. CDR3 DNA sequence: TGTGCCAGAAGCTTAGAAGGCAGGGTTTTCAATGAGCAGTTCTTC.

This clone was seen just once. The CDR3 sequence is CASSMKFNEQFF. CDR3 bases: TGTGCCAGCAGCATGAAGTTCAATGAGCAGTTCTTC. The chain is built from TRBV7-2 and TRBJ2-1; D unclear. Germline V lookup: CDR1 SGHTA, CDR2 FQGNSA. The ends were cut back, 5 bases at V and 6 bases at J, with 8 bases in the middle. The CDR3 extends over 12 amino acids.

This rearrangement joins TRBV6-2 or TRBV6-3 to TRBJ2-7, with 8 nucleotides matching TRBD2. The germline CDR1 and CDR2 sequences are MNHEY and SVGEGT. Unmatched junction bases numbered 7, after V lost 5 bases and J lost 1 base. The CDR3 length is 15 residues. The CDR3 is CASSDQSGSSYEQYF. DNA of the CDR3: TGTGCCAGCAGTGATCAAAGCGGGAGTTCCTACGAGCAGTACTTC.